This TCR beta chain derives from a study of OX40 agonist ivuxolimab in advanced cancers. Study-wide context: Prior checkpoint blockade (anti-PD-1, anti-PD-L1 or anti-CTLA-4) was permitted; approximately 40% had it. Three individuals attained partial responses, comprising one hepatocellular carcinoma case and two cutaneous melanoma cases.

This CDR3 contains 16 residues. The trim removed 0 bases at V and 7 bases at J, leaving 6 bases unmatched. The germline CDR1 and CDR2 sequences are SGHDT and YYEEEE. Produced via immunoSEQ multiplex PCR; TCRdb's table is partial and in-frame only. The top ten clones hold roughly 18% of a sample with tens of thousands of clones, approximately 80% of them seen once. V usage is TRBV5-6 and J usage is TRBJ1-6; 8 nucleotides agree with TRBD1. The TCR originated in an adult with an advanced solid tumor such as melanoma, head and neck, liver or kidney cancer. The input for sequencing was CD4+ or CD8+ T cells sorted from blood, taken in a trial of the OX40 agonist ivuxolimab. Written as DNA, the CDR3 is TGTGCCAGCAGCTTGGAAGCTCGGACAGGGAATTCACCCCTCCACTTT. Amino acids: CASSLEARTGNSPLHF.